Each of the 21 T cell receptor beta chains below was sequenced from the same sample in a study of T cell responses to AZD1222 COVID-19 vaccine. Some clones are missing from TCRdb's copy, which holds only in-frame ones; the method was immunoSEQ multiplex PCR. The sample records more than 150,000 clones, 85% to 95% being singletons. Sequencing was performed on peripheral blood, taken 28 days after the second AZD1222 dose. Receptor source: an adult who received the AZD1222 COVID-19 vaccine.

The genes are TRBV4-3 and TRBJ1-2; no definite D call. V lost 0 bases to trimming and J lost 0 bases, with 11 bases between them. The CDR3 runs 16 residues. Germline CDR1 and CDR2: LGHNA and YSLEER. CDR3 sequence: CASSQDVSQTNYGYTF. The CDR3 region has the DNA TGCGCCAGCAGCCAAGACGTAAGCCAAACTAACTATGGCTACACCTTC.

V gene TRBV12-3 or TRBV12-4 combines with J gene TRBJ1-2; D might be TRBD1 (5 bases). This CDR3 is built from 12 residues. With 4 bases removed from V and 5 bases from J, the gap between germline ends came to 8 bases. The CDR3 loop reads CASSSDTYGYTF. CDR3 DNA: TGTGCCAGCAGTTCGGACACTTATGGCTACACCTTC.

The chain has TRBV11-2 and TRBJ2-5; D uncertain. V dropped 2 bases and J dropped 7 bases, with 17 bases sitting between them. The germline gives CDR1 SGHAT, CDR2 FQNNGV. The CDR3 is made up of 15 amino acids. The DNA for the CDR3 is TGTGCCAGCAGCTTAAGCCCTAGACCCTCGGGGACCCAGTACTTC. It yields the protein CASSLSPRPSGTQYF. The full variable domain, in which reference TRBV11-2 and TRBJ2-5 provide the parts outside the CDR3, is EAGVAQSPRYKIIEKRQSVAFWCNPISGHATLYWYQQILGQGPKLLIQFQNNGVVDDSQLPKDRFSAERLKGVDSTLKIQPAKLEDSAVYLCASSLSPRPSGTQYFGPGTRLLVL.

The chain employs TRBV3-1 (or the pseudogene TRBV3-2) and TRBJ2-2, with no clear D. This CDR3 spans 14 amino acids. Germline V gene sequence: CDR1 LGHDT, CDR2 YNNKEL (reference sequence). Trimming left V 0 bases short and J 2 bases short, with 4 bases between. CDR3: CASSQEPNTGELFF. CDR3 DNA sequence: TGTGCCAGCAGCCAAGAGCCTAACACCGGGGAGCTGTTTTTT.

V and J are TRBV6-5 and TRBJ1-3, with 8 bases identical to TRBD1. CDR3 length: 14 residues. Germline V gives CDR1 MNHEY, CDR2 SVGAGI. J lost 2 bases, V lost 6 bases, and 3 bases had no gene match. CDR3 nucleotide sequence: TGTGCCAGCAGACCAGGGGGCCCTGGAAACACCATATATTTT. Translation gives CASRPGGPGNTIYF.

The chain links TRBV19 to TRBJ1-1, with 9 bases lining up with TRBD1. The CDR3 consists of 16 residues. Germline assignment: CDR1 LNHDA and CDR2 SQIVND (reference sequence). V lost 6 bases and J lost 5; bases outside the gene matches: 13. The CDR3 bases are TGTGCCAGTAGCTCACCCAACAGGGGGCGCGGGACTGAAGCTTTCTTT. Protein product: CASSSPNRGRGTEAFF.

The chain recombines TRBV28 with TRBJ1-5, with TRBD1 matching over 7 bases. This CDR3 is 17 amino acids long. The trim removed 3 bases at V and 4 bases at J, leaving 12 bases unmatched. Germline V gene data show CDR1 as MDHEN and CDR2 as SYDVKM. Written as DNA, the CDR3 is TGTGCCAGCAGTTTCCCAGGACAGGAAAGAAGGAATCAGCCCCAGCATTTT. Its translation: CASSFPGQERRNQPQHF.

The sample holds a few counts of this clone. The chain couples TRBV4-3 to TRBJ2-7; TRBD2 is a possible D gene (5 bases). The CDR3 consists of 16 residues. Between the trimmed V and J ends, which lost 0 bases and 1 base, there was a span of 13 bases. The germline V gene has CDR1 LGHNA and CDR2 YSLEER. The CDR3 loop reads CASSQEVRGMSYEQYF. The CDR3 DNA is TGCGCCAGCAGCCAAGAAGTTCGGGGAATGTCCTACGAGCAGTACTTC.

The J gene is TRBJ2-7, the V gene TRBV6-4, with 7 bases that match TRBD1. Per germline, CDR1 MRHNA and CDR2 SNTAGT. The CDR3 runs to 14 residues. V lost 10 bases to trimming and J lost 2 bases; unmatched junction nucleotides: 11. CDR3 DNA sequence: TGTGCCAACTTTAAACAGGGGCCCCCCTACGAGCAGTACTTC. Its protein is CANFKQGPPYEQYF.

Written as DNA, the CDR3 is TGTGCCAGCAGTTTTGGTAGGGGGGGAGTCACTGAAGCTTTCTTT. Amino acids: CASSFGRGGVTEAFF. The chain uses TRBV27 and TRBJ1-1; possibly TRBD1 for D (6 bases). CDR1 is MNHEY and CDR2 is SMNVEV in the germline V gene (reference sequence). The V and J ends lost 3 bases and 4 bases respectively, with 15 bases between them. This CDR3 contains 15 residues.

The chain couples TRBV19 to TRBJ2-7, with 10 bases that match TRBD1. CDR3 size: 14 residues. Germline V CDR1 and CDR2: LNHDA, SQIVND (reference sequence). Germline trimming cut 5 bases from V and 4 bases from J; bases unmatched to any gene: 5. Here the CDR3 DNA reads TGTGCCAGTAGTCCCAGGGACAGGGGTTACGAGCAGTACTTC. Amino acid sequence: CASSPRDRGYEQYF.

The chain joins TRBV19 to TRBJ2-7, with 7 nucleotides matching TRBD1. Germline values: CDR1 LNHDA, CDR2 SQIVND (reference sequence). This CDR3 has 17 residues. The V segment lost 3 bases and the J segment 0 bases; nucleotides outside the gene matches: 11. The DNA of the CDR3 is TGTGCCAGTAGTATTTCTGGGACAGTTCTTTACTCCTACGAGCAGTACTTC. This translates into CASSISGTVLYSYEQYF.

The rearrangement uses TRBV19 and TRBJ2-7; the D gene is possibly TRBD1 (6 bases). Germline V gene sequence: CDR1 LNHDA, CDR2 SQIVND (reference sequence). The CDR3 is made up of 14 amino acids. Trimming took 3 bases from V and 6 from J, leaving 15 bases between them. Here the CDR3 DNA reads TGTGCCAGTAGTATGACCGGGACACCTTTCGAGCAGTACTTC. The encoded protein is CASSMTGTPFEQYF.

The chain links TRBV24-1 to TRBJ2-1, with D possibly being TRBD1 or TRBD2 (5 bases each). Looked up from germline, CDR1 is KGHDR and CDR2 is SFDVKD. V was shortened by 2 bases and J by 3 bases, with 13 bases between the two germline ends. CDR3 length: 16 residues. The chain's CDR3 is CATSDSGTFLYNEQFF. CDR3 bases: TGTGCCACCAGTGATTCCGGGACCTTCCTCTACAATGAGCAGTTCTTC.

V and J are TRBV7-2 and TRBJ1-2; no reliable D call. Germline values: CDR1 SGHTA, CDR2 FQGNSA. The V gene lost 2 bases and the J gene lost 4 bases, with 8 bases spanning the gap. This CDR3 spans 13 amino acids. Here the CDR3 reads CASSLSQSYGYTF. The CDR3 region has the DNA TGTGCCAGCAGCTTATCACAGTCCTATGGCTACACCTTC.

The chain combines TRBV28 with TRBJ2-7; TRBD2 agrees at 9 bases. CDR1 and CDR2 from the germline V gene are MDHEN and SYDVKM. This CDR3 has 14 residues. With 2 bases clipped from V and 5 bases from J, the junction kept 4 bases outside the gene matches. The CDR3 coding sequence is TGTGCCAGCAGTTTAGCTAGCGGGGCAGACGAGCAGTACTTC. Its protein product is CASSLASGADEQYF.

This CDR3 reads CASSLVVAGGGETQYF. CDR3 DNA sequence: TGTGCCAGCAGCTTAGTAGTAGCAGGGGGAGGGGAGACCCAGTACTTC. J is TRBJ2-5 and V is TRBV7-6; D may match TRBD1 or TRBD2 (7 bases each). The CDR3 totals 16 residues. Deletions cut 1 base from V and 5 bases from J, with 17 bases between. CDR1 is SGHVS, CDR2 FNYEAQ, per germline.

V is TRBV5-1 and J is TRBJ1-1, with TRBD1 matching 10 bases. This CDR3 region has 15 residues. Losses at the gene ends were 4 bases for V and 3 bases for J; bases not matched to a gene: 6. The germline CDR1 and CDR2 sequences are SGHRS and YFSETQ. For the CDR3, the DNA is TGCGCCAGCAGCCGGACAGGGGGAACGGACACTGAAGCTTTCTTT. Its protein product is CASSRTGGTDTEAFF.

This clone came up a few times. V and J are TRBV4-2 and TRBJ1-4, with 9 bases lining up with TRBD1. V was pared by 0 bases and J by 7 bases, with 6 bases of the junction left unmatched. The germline gives CDR1 LGHNA, CDR2 YNFKEQ. The CDR3 spans 16 residues. As DNA, the CDR3 is TGTGCCAGCAGCCAAGATCCCGGGACAGGGTTTGAAAAACTGTTTTTT. Its protein product is CASSQDPGTGFEKLFF.

This sequence joins TRBV2 and TRBJ1-1; the match to TRBD1 covers 8 bases. The germline V gene has CDR1 SNHLY and CDR2 FYNNEI. CDR3 length equals 15 residues. V lost 7 bases and J lost 4; bases outside the gene matches: 11. The CDR3 loop reads CASTLVDREATEAFF. CDR3 nucleotides: TGTGCCAGCACCTTGGTGGACAGGGAGGCCACTGAAGCTTTCTTT.

Notes on this clone: The junction shows a germline mismatch at one end, possibly a read error. The J gene is TRBJ2-7, the V gene TRBV10-3; D is unresolved. This CDR3 contains 11 residues. The germline V gene has CDR1 ENHRY and CDR2 SYGVKD. The CDR3 DNA is TGTGCCATCAGGGTCTCCAACGAGCAGTACTTC. As protein: CAIRVSNEQYF.